This T cell receptor (beta chain) was recorded in a study of T-cell reconstitution after alpha-beta-depleted transplantation in children. Preparation of the TCRbeta library was carried out with unique molecular identifiers. One entry per CDR3 protein results from TCRdb running MiXCR on the PCR reads. The repertoire holds 250,000 to 350,000 distinct CDR3 sequences, 9.9% seen once, with 10% in the top ten. V lost 6 bases and J lost 6; bases outside the gene matches: 9. This CDR3 spans 13 amino acids. The germline V gene encodes CDR1 SQVTM and CDR2 ANQGSEA. This clonotype has at least ten counts. The TCR sequence derives from a human donor who donated a stem cell graft to a child with SCID. The genes are TRBV29-1 and TRBJ1-1; 8 bases are a match to TRBD1. Specimen: PBMCs from the stem cell graft donor, collected from the stem cell graft. The CDR3 is CSVAQGAPPEAFF. The DNA for the CDR3 is TGCAGCGTCGCTCAGGGGGCTCCCCCTGAAGCTTTCTTT.